The 31 T cell receptor beta chains reported below all come from one sample, sequenced in a study of human T cells and chemical hapten exposure. TCRdb redid the calling of the RACE reads with MiXCR, one entry per CDR3 protein. The table has about 160,000 distinct CDR3 sequences, roughly a quarter seen once. This sample's time point: patch test 3, about 24 weeks after DPC sensitization. Treatment noted: therapeutic diphenylcyclopropenone sensitization with weekly scalp DPC. This material consisted of whole blood, taken in connection with sensitization to the hapten diphenylcyclopropenone (DPC). The receptors originated from a woman aged 18-29 years with alopecia areata. Some clones in this sample may be carry-over from other donors' samples.

The gene calls are TRBV2 and TRBJ2-7, with 7 bases aligning to TRBD1. The V segment lost 4 bases and the J segment 3 bases; nucleotides outside the gene matches: 6. Germline V gene data show CDR1 as SNHLY and CDR2 as FYNNEI. The CDR3 runs to 14 residues. In nucleotides, the CDR3 is TGTGCCAGCAGTGGGGTAAGGGGGCACTACGAGCAGTACTTC. Protein: CASSGVRGHYEQYF.

This clonotype has more than one count but fewer than ten. The chain couples TRBV4-3 to TRBJ2-5, with D possibly TRBD2 on 5 matching bases. Germline loops: CDR1 LGHNA, CDR2 YSLEER. The V gene lost 0 bases and the J gene lost 4 bases, with 9 bases spanning the gap. This CDR3 region has 14 residues. CDR3 region: CASSQESRGETQYF. The DNA of the CDR3 is TGCGCCAGCAGCCAAGAGTCTCGGGGAGAGACCCAGTACTTC.

The V gene is TRBV19, the J gene TRBJ2-5, with 8 bases that match TRBD2. This CDR3 is built from 15 residues. Germline V lookup: CDR1 LNHDA, CDR2 SQIVND (reference sequence). V gave up 6 bases and J gave up 5 bases; unmatched junction bases: 11. In nucleotides, the CDR3 is TGTGCCAGTAGAATCCGGGAGGGCCGGTTGGAGACCCAGTACTTC. It encodes CASRIREGRLETQYF.

The CDR3 sequence is CASTIGPRHNSNQPQHF. The CDR3 DNA reads TGTGCCAGCACCATCGGGCCCCGTCACAATAGCAATCAGCCCCAGCATTTT. V usage is TRBV6-2 or TRBV6-3 and J usage is TRBJ1-5; D not resolved. V was cut by 7 bases and J by 0 bases, with 19 bases left in between. This CDR3 is built from 17 residues. Germline V CDR1 and CDR2: MNHEY, SVGEGT.

This clonotype appeared a few times. V gene TRBV6-6 combines with J gene TRBJ2-7; 8 bases map to TRBD2. The CDR3 runs to 16 residues. CDR1 and CDR2 from the germline V gene are MNHNY and SVGAGI (reference sequence). The V segment lost 2 bases and the J segment 5 bases; nucleotides outside the gene matches: 11. CDR3 DNA sequence: TGTGCCAGCAGTTACCCGGGGACCGGGACTAGGAACGAGCAGTACTTC. It encodes CASSYPGTGTRNEQYF.

This clonotype showed up just a few times. The CDR3 region has the DNA TGCAGTGCTAGCACCGGGACACCGAAATCACCCCTCCACTTT. This translates into CSASTGTPKSPLHF. This chain connects TRBV20-1 to TRBJ1-6; D is perhaps TRBD1 (6 bases). Germline V gene sequence: CDR1 DFQATT, CDR2 SNEGSKA (reference sequence). CDR3 length equals 14 residues. Trimming removed 3 bases from V and 10 bases from J, with 16 bases in between.

The chain carries TRBV27 and TRBJ2-1, with TRBD1 matching over 9 bases. CDR1 and CDR2 (germline): MNHEY, SMNVEV (reference sequence). This CDR3 has 13 amino acids. V lost 8 bases and J lost 9; bases outside the gene matches: 8. Here the CDR3 reads CASRGTGLLEQFF. CDR3 DNA sequence: TGTGCCAGCCGCGGGACAGGGCTTCTTGAGCAGTTCTTC.

The rearrangement joins TRBV10-3 to TRBJ2-5; a possible D gene is TRBD2 (6 bases). Germline loops: CDR1 ENHRY, CDR2 SYGVKD. The V end was cut by 4 bases, the J end by 0 bases, with 6 bases between. The CDR3 has 13 residues. This chain's CDR3 is CAISGLDQETQYF. CDR3 nucleotide sequence: TGTGCCATCAGTGGACTAGACCAAGAGACCCAGTACTTC.

The V gene is TRBV27, the J gene TRBJ1-1; no reliable D call. The germline V gene has CDR1 MNHEY and CDR2 SMNVEV (reference sequence). The CDR3 sequence is 14 residues long. V was trimmed by 3 bases and J by 4 bases, leaving 12 bases between them. As DNA, the CDR3 is TGTGCCAGCAGTTTCGTACGGGGAGGCACTGAAGCTTTCTTT. Translating gives CASSFVRGGTEAFF.

In this sample, this clonotype turned up a few times. V is TRBV12-3 or TRBV12-4 and J is TRBJ2-1, with D perhaps assigned TRBD1 or TRBD2 (5 bases each). The V gene lost 2 bases and the J gene lost 9 bases, with 17 bases spanning the gap. The CDR3 runs 15 residues. The CDR3 region has the DNA TGTGCCAGCAGTTTATTGTTGGGGGAACCGAGTGAGCAGTTCTTC. Amino acids: CASSLLLGEPSEQFF.

The rearrangement links TRBV12-3 or TRBV12-4 to TRBJ1-5; D not certain. This CDR3 comprises 12 residues. V shed 3 bases and J shed 6 bases, with 6 bases lying between them. The CDR3: CASSFVSQPQHF. As DNA, the CDR3 is TGTGCCAGCAGTTTTGTTAGTCAGCCCCAGCATTTT.

J is TRBJ1-1 and V is TRBV27, with 7 bases aligning to TRBD1. The CDR3 sequence is 12 residues long. Per germline, CDR1 MNHEY and CDR2 SMNVEV (reference sequence). Trimming cost V 11 bases and J 4 bases; bases outside gene matches: 7. The CDR3 loop is CASKGGGTEAFF. The DNA for the CDR3 is TGTGCCTCCAAAGGGGGCGGCACTGAAGCTTTCTTT.

This clonotype was seen a handful of times. The chain recombines TRBV12-3 or TRBV12-4 with TRBJ1-6; D is perhaps TRBD1 (6 bases). V shed 4 bases and J shed 5 bases, with 24 bases lying between them. CDR3 length equals 19 residues. The CDR3, as DNA: TGTGCCAGCAGTTCGGGTTCAGGTTTTAGGGACAAAAATAATTCACCCCTCCACTTT. Its translation is CASSSGSGFRDKNNSPLHF.

The chain is built from TRBV4-2 and TRBJ2-1; 11 bases are shared with TRBD2. CDR3 length: 17 amino acids. Trimming cost V 4 bases and J 0 bases; bases outside gene matches: 5. The germline CDR1 and CDR2 sequences are LGHNA and YNFKEQ. CDR3 DNA sequence: TGTGCCAGCAGCCCCCGACTAGCGGGAATCTCCTACAATGAGCAGTTCTTC. It translates to CASSPRLAGISYNEQFF.

The V and J genes are TRBV29-1 and TRBJ2-5, with D tentatively TRBD2 (5 bases). This CDR3 has 12 residues. Germline CDR1 SQVTM, CDR2 ANQGSEA. V was cut by 4 bases and J by 5 bases, with 11 bases left in between. The CDR3 sequence is CSVVLVGETQYF. Written as DNA, the CDR3 is TGCAGCGTTGTACTAGTTGGTGAGACCCAGTACTTC.

V is TRBV11-3 and J is TRBJ2-7; perhaps TRBD2 as D (6 bases). Trimming pared 3 bases from V and 3 bases from J, leaving 9 bases between. The V gene's germline CDR1 is SGHNT and CDR2 YENEEA. This CDR3 region has 13 residues. The CDR3 sequence: CASSFASDYEQYF. The CDR3, as DNA: TGTGCCAGCAGCTTCGCTAGCGACTACGAGCAGTACTTC.

This clonotype was seen a handful of times. The chain is built from TRBV9 and TRBJ2-5, with 8 bases that match TRBD1. The CDR3 totals 16 residues. Unmatched junction bases numbered 10, after V lost 1 base and J lost 5 bases. Germline CDR1 reads SGDLS; CDR2 reads YYNGEE. CDR3 DNA sequence: TGTGCCAGCAGCGTAACCGGACAGGGTAGTTGGGAGACCCAGTACTTC. Translation gives CASSVTGQGSWETQYF.

The chain is built from TRBV9 and TRBJ2-1; either TRBD1 or TRBD2 may supply D (5 bases each). Germline CDR1 SGDLS, CDR2 YYNGEE. The V end lost 0 bases, the J end lost 6 bases, and 10 bases lay between the germline ends. The CDR3 contains 14 residues. Here the CDR3 DNA reads TGTGCCAGCAGCGTAGGGGGGTCCGGCAATGAGCAGTTCTTC. Its protein product is CASSVGGSGNEQFF.

The chain uses TRBV20-1 and TRBJ1-5; 10 bases map to TRBD1. J gave up 2 bases and V 1 base, and 5 bases lay outside the gene matches. This CDR3 is built from 16 residues. From germline, CDR1 is DFQATT and CDR2 SNEGSKA (reference sequence). In DNA form, the CDR3 reads TGCAGTGCTAGAGTCCTTGGGACAGGGGGCAATCAGCCCCAGCATTTT. Protein: CSARVLGTGGNQPQHF.

V is TRBV4-1 and J is TRBJ2-6; 9 bases are shared with TRBD2. The CDR3 has 18 amino acids. Germline loops: CDR1 MGHRA, CDR2 YSYEKL. V dropped 2 bases and J dropped 0; count of bases not matched to a gene: 5. CDR3: CASSQLAGSISGANVLTF. The CDR3 DNA reads TGCGCCAGCAGCCAACTAGCGGGGTCTATCTCTGGGGCCAACGTCCTGACTTTC.

The chain couples TRBV2 to TRBJ1-1; D unclear. This CDR3 has 13 residues. The germline V gene encodes CDR1 SNHLY and CDR2 FYNNEI. V lost 7 bases and J lost 3, with 12 bases in between. CDR3 sequence (DNA): TGTGCCAGCAAGGCGGATAGGGACACTGAAGCTTTCTTT. Translation: CASKADRDTEAFF. Full variable domain (remainder filled in from reference TRBV2 and TRBJ1-1): EPEVTQTPSHQVTQMGQEVILRCVPISNHLYFYWYRQILGQKVEFLVSFYNNEISEKSEIFDDQFSVERPDGSNFTLKIRSTKLEDSAMYFCASKADRDTEAFFGQGTRLTVV.

This chain uses TRBV29-1 with TRBJ2-7, with no clear D. The CDR3 spans 11 residues. The germline V and J ends were trimmed by 0 bases and 5 bases, with 5 bases remaining between them. Germline CDR1 SQVTM, CDR2 ANQGSEA. The CDR3 sequence: CSVEDSNEQYF. CDR3 bases: TGCAGCGTTGAAGACAGTAACGAGCAGTACTTC.

The chain combines TRBV6-5 with TRBJ1-1; D may be TRBD1 (5 bases). The CDR3 extends over 18 amino acids. Germline assignment: CDR1 MNHEY and CDR2 SVGAGI. V lost 4 bases and J 2 bases, leaving 23 bases between the germline ends. CDR3 residues: CASSSSRRGKGANTEAFF. CDR3 DNA: TGTGCCAGCAGTTCTTCCCGCCGGGGGAAAGGGGCAAACACTGAAGCTTTCTTT.

This chain links TRBV29-1 with TRBJ1-3, with D perhaps matching TRBD1 (6 bases). Looked up from germline, CDR1 is SQVTM and CDR2 is ANQGSEA. The CDR3 runs to 14 residues. V was clipped by 4 bases and J by 4 bases, with 14 bases between them. CDR3 region: CSVGRDIPGNTIYF. The CDR3 DNA sequence: TGCAGCGTTGGTAGGGACATACCAGGAAACACCATATATTTT.

This chain uses TRBV5-1 with TRBJ2-1, with 10 bases aligning to TRBD2. This CDR3 has 15 residues. Losses at the gene ends were 4 bases for V and 3 bases for J; bases not matched to a gene: 4. Per germline, CDR1 SGHRS and CDR2 YFSETQ. CDR3 residues: CASSQGLAFYNEQFF. DNA of the CDR3: TGCGCCAGCAGCCAGGGACTAGCGTTCTACAATGAGCAGTTCTTC.

The chain employs TRBV7-2 and TRBJ1-6; D is uncertain. Germline-derived CDR1 and CDR2 are SGHTA and FQGNSA. The CDR3 runs to 14 residues. V was shortened by 8 bases and J by 7 bases, with 15 bases between the two germline ends. In nucleotides, the CDR3 is TGTGCCAGCGGCCTTCATGGAGTGAATTCACCCCTCCACTTT. Its protein is CASGLHGVNSPLHF. Full variable domain (rest looked up from reference TRBV7-2 and TRBJ1-6): GAGVSQSPSNKVTEKGKDVELRCDPISGHTALYWYRQSLGQGLEFLIYFQGNSAPDKSGLPSDRFSAERTGGSVSTLTIQRTQQEDSAVYLCASGLHGVNSPLHFGNGTRLTVT.

J is TRBJ1-4 and V is TRBV18; the D is unclear. CDR1 and CDR2 (germline): KGHSH, LQKENI. This CDR3 has 15 residues. V dropped 1 base and J dropped 7 bases, with 13 bases sitting between them. CDR3 in amino acids: CASSPHPRPSEKLFF. The CDR3 nucleotides are TGTGCCAGCTCACCACACCCCCGGCCTTCTGAAAAACTGTTTTTT. Combining the CDR3 with reference TRBV18 and TRBJ1-4 gives the whole variable domain NAGVMQNPRHLVRRRGQEARLRCSPMKGHSHVYWYRQLPEEGLKFMVYLQKENIIDESGMPKERFSAEFPKEGPSILRIQQVVRGDSAAYFCASSPHPRPSEKLFFGSGTQLSVL.

In this sample, this clonotype turned up a few times. This chain joins TRBV12-3 or TRBV12-4 and TRBJ1-5; D not resolved. V was clipped by 5 bases and J by 3 bases, with 14 bases between them. The CDR3 is 15 residues long. The chain's CDR3 is CASSPPQASNQPQHF. Written as DNA, the CDR3 is TGTGCCAGCAGTCCCCCTCAGGCTTCCAATCAGCCCCAGCATTTT.

J is TRBJ2-3 and V is TRBV20-1; TRBD1 matches 10 bases. V lost 5 bases and J lost 3; bases outside the gene matches: 11. This CDR3 is built from 16 residues. Germline lookup yields CDR1 DFQATT and CDR2 SNEGSKA (reference sequence). The CDR3 DNA sequence: TGCAGTGCTGAAGATTCGACAGGGGGCAGGACAGATACGCAGTATTTT. Amino acid sequence: CSAEDSTGGRTDTQYF.

The chain carries TRBV11-2 and TRBJ2-5, with 9 bases aligning to TRBD1. Germline values: CDR1 SGHAT, CDR2 FQNNGV. This CDR3 is built from 16 residues. J was trimmed by 7 bases and V by 4 bases; bases with no gene match: 13. The CDR3 DNA follows: TGTGCCAGCAGCTCTATAAAAGGACAGGGGCCCATGACCCAGTACTTC. Its translation is CASSSIKGQGPMTQYF. Drawing the rest from reference TRBV11-2 and TRBJ2-5, the complete variable domain is EAGVAQSPRYKIIEKRQSVAFWCNPISGHATLYWYQQILGQGPKLLIQFQNNGVVDDSQLPKDRFSAERLKGVDSTLKIQPAKLEDSAVYLCASSSIKGQGPMTQYFGPGTRLLVL.

This clonotype was counted between two and nine times. V gene TRBV20-1 combines with J gene TRBJ1-2, with 8 bases aligning to TRBD1. This CDR3 region has 18 residues. Losses at the gene ends were 0 bases for V and 4 bases for J; bases not matched to a gene: 16. Germline V gene lookup returns CDR1 DFQATT and CDR2 SNEGSKA (reference sequence). The CDR3 loop is CSARDGSSDRANLYGYTF. DNA for the CDR3: TGCAGTGCTAGAGACGGCTCCTCGGACAGGGCTAACCTCTATGGCTACACCTTC.